These 28 T cell receptor delta chains were all obtained from the same sample, sequenced in a study of gamma-delta T cells after stem cell transplantation. TCRdb re-analyzed the RT-PCR reads via CATT. The top ten clones hold 58% of a sample with about 1,400 delta-chain clones, about an eighth of them seen once. Specimen: gamma-delta T cells. These receptors were collected from a human donor. It is not recorded whose cells these are; they may come from a transplant donor.

Sample share makes this clone large. This CDR3 is also generated by other DNA sequences in the sample. The genes are TRDV1 and TRDJ1; 12 bases are shared with TRDD3. V trimming: 2 bases; J trimming: 0 bases; junction bases outside the gene matches: 22. Germline V gene data show CDR1 as TSWWSYY and CDR2 as QGS. The CDR3 covers 23 residues. The DNA of the CDR3 is TGTGCTCTTGGGGAATTAGTTGTCCTACGGACTGCTGGGGGATACGGGAACACCGATAAACTCATCTTT. It specifies CALGELVVLRTAGGYGNTDKLIF.

This clone was seen a few times. A far larger clone lies a single base away; this is likely a read error. Other DNA variants within this sample encode the same CDR3. This chain uses TRDV3 with TRDJ1; 9 bases line up with TRDD3. This CDR3 comprises 24 residues. V gave up 1 base and J gave up 0 bases; unmatched junction bases: 33. The germline V gene encodes CDR1 TVYSNPD and CDR2 GDNSRS (reference sequence). CDR3 protein: CAFNRKPPLRGLGDTRGNTDKLIF. Written as DNA, the CDR3 is TGTGCCTTTAATCGGAAACCCCCACTACGGGGACTGGGGGACACGCGGGGGAACACCGATAAACTCATCTTT.

This chain links TRDV2 with TRDJ1; perhaps TRDD3 as D (8 bases). V dropped 0 bases and J dropped 3 bases, with 25 bases sitting between them. CDR3 length equals 19 residues. Germline V lookup: CDR1 GEAIGNYY, CDR2 EKD. CDR3 coding DNA: TGTGCCTGTGACACCCTTTCCTACGGGCCCACTGGGGGCCCCGATAAACTCATCTTT. This sequence encodes CACDTLSYGPTGGPDKLIF.

This clone was detected a few times. This likely came from a read error, as a far larger clone is one base away. This specimen includes other DNA sequences encoding the same CDR3. The V and J genes are TRDV3 and TRDJ1, with 13 bases that match TRDD3. CDR1 TVYSNPD and CDR2 GDNSRS come from the germline V gene (reference sequence). This CDR3 is built from 24 residues. The chain's CDR3 is CAFNRKPPLRGLGDTRGNTDKLIF. CDR3 DNA: TGTGCCTTTAATCGGAAACCCCCACTACGGGGACTGGGGGATACGCGGGGGAACACTGATAAACTCATCTTT.

In its sample, this clone was seen a few times. This chain connects TRDV1 to TRDJ1; 9 bases fit TRDD2. The ends lost 3 bases at V and 1 base at J; junction bases unmatched: 15. This CDR3 spans 19 amino acids. CDR1 is TSWWSYY and CDR2 is QGS in the germline V gene. CDR3 in amino acids: CALGDPSYILGGTTDKLIF. CDR3 nucleotide sequence: TGTGCTCTTGGGGATCCTTCCTACATACTGGGCGGGACCACCGATAAACTCATCTTT.

This clone was seen only a few times. The J gene is TRDJ2, the V gene TRDV2; the match to TRDD2 covers 8 bases. V gave up 1 base and J gave up 0 bases; unmatched junction bases: 24. This CDR3 comprises 23 residues. The germline V gene encodes CDR1 GEAIGNYY and CDR2 EKD. CDR3 nucleotide sequence: TGTGCCTGTGACACTTTATTACTTCCTACGGCGGGGGGTCACCATCCTTTGACAGCACAACTCTTCTTT. This encodes CACDTLLLPTAGGHHPLTAQLFF.

This clone turned up a few times. The junction shows a germline mismatch at one end, possibly a read error. The rearrangement joins TRDV2 to TRDJ3, with 12 bases aligning to TRDD3. Per the germline V gene, CDR1 is GEAIGNYY and CDR2 is EKD. CDR3 size: 19 residues. DNA for the CDR3: TGTGCCTGTGACACCTTACTGGGGGATACCACCCGGGACACCCGACAGATGTTTTTT. Translated, it gives CACDTLLGDTTRDTRQMFF.

This clone was seen a handful of times. The gene calls are TRDV2 and TRDJ1; 9 positions match TRDD3. This CDR3 is 14 amino acids long. V gave up 1 base and J gave up 3 bases; unmatched junction bases: 2. CDR1 GEAIGNYY and CDR2 EKD come from the germline V gene. CDR3 nucleotide sequence: TGTGCCTGTGACACACTGGGGGAAGCCGATAAACTCATCTTT. Translation: CACDTLGEADKLIF.

The table lists this clone with a few counts. V and J are TRDV2 and TRDJ1; D not resolved. The CDR3 has 14 amino acids. Germline V CDR1 and CDR2: GEAIGNYY, EKD. V lost 3 bases and J 0 bases, leaving 10 bases between the germline ends. CDR3 DNA sequence: TGTGCCTGTGACCAGAGTGCAAACACCGATAAACTCATCTTT. Amino acid sequence: CACDQSANTDKLIF.

This clone was seen only a few times. TCRdb's entry gives the protein of a much larger clone, which mismatches this DNA's translation at residue 9, likely from a read error; the protein reported here is translated from the DNA. This chain uses TRDV2 with TRDJ3; tentatively, D is TRDD3 (5 bases). The CDR3 consists of 20 residues. V lost 0 bases and J lost 0, with 17 bases in between. Germline values: CDR1 GEAIGNYY, CDR2 EKD. The CDR3 region has the DNA TGTGCCTGTGACACCGGTCCCTGGGAGTTGAGCTCCTGGGACACCCGACAGATGTTTTTC. Translation: CACDTGPWELSSWDTRQMFF.

For this clone: This may be a read error, as it is one base from a much larger clone. This chain connects TRDV2 to TRDJ1; D not resolved. Trimming removed 1 base at V and 1 base at J, with 24 bases between. The CDR3 has 19 residues. Looked up from germline, CDR1 is GEAIGNYY and CDR2 is EKD. The CDR3 is CACDTAGGRTQLLTDKLIF. The CDR3 DNA follows: TGTGCCTGTGACACTGCCGGAGGGCGCACACAACTACTCACCGATAAACTCATCTTT.

The sample holds a few counts of this clone. The chain joins TRDV1 to TRDJ1, with TRDD3 matching 8 bases. The trim removed 3 bases at V and 9 bases at J, leaving 27 bases unmatched. Germline V CDR1 and CDR2: TSWWSYY, QGS. CDR3 length: 20 amino acids. The CDR3 DNA reads TGTGCTCTTGGGGAGGCTCTGTTTCTTTGGGGGATTGACCGATATCGGCAACTCATCTTT. Protein product: CALGEALFLWGIDRYRQLIF.

Comments on this clone: The likely explanation is a read error, given a far larger clone one base away. The chain couples TRDV1 to TRDJ1; the D gene is possibly TRDD2 (9 bases). The CDR3 covers 25 residues. Germline V gives CDR1 TSWWSYY, CDR2 QGS. The CDR3, as DNA: TGTGCTCTTGGGGCCCACCTTCCTACGGCGAAAATATTACTGGGGGCCCGGGCAGACACCGATAACCTCATCTTT. Residues: CALGAHLPTAKILLGARADTDNLIF.

This clone was seen just once. The rearrangement joins TRDV1 to TRDJ1, with TRDD2 matching over 8 bases. The CDR3 sequence is 28 residues long. CDR1 TSWWSYY and CDR2 QGS come from the germline V gene. V was clipped by 4 bases and J by 1 base; unmatched bases: 44. The CDR3 nucleotides are TGTGCTCTTGGGGCTATAGAAAAATCGGGGGCTTCCTACGTCTGGAGTCTACGGGGGGTTGGGGGCACCGATAAACTCATCTTT. Translated: CALGAIEKSGASYVWSLRGVGGTDKLIF.

Concerning this clone: This likely stems from a read error, as it lies one base from a far larger clone. In the same sample, other DNA sequences code for this CDR3. The rearrangement joins TRDV2 to TRDJ3, with 13 bases lining up with TRDD3. Germline CDR1 reads GEAIGNYY; CDR2 reads EKD. The CDR3 covers 22 residues. V dropped 0 bases and J dropped 0; count of bases not matched to a gene: 10. The CDR3: CACDTKFTGGYASSWDTRQMFF. DNA of the CDR3: TGTGCCTGTGACACCAAATTCACTGGGGGATACGCTAGCTCCTGGGACACCCGACAGATGTTTTTC.

This clone was seen more than once but under ten times. A much larger clone lies a single base off, so this may be a read error. The chain has TRDV2 and TRDJ1, with D perhaps matching TRDD3 (6 bases). CDR3 length: 15 residues. Per germline, CDR1 GEAIGNYY and CDR2 EKD. The germline V and J ends were trimmed by 4 bases and 4 bases, with 18 bases remaining between them. The CDR3: CACDHGGRGSDKLIF. The CDR3 nucleotides are TGTGCCTGTGATCATGGGGGGAGGGGGAGCGATAAACTCATCTTT.

The genes are TRDV2 and TRDJ1, with a possible D match to TRDD3 (5 bases). The germline V gene has CDR1 GEAIGNYY and CDR2 EKD. The CDR3 runs 15 residues. Trimming left V 0 bases short and J 1 base short, with 11 bases between. CDR3 amino acids: CACDTLGGVTDKLIF. For the CDR3, the DNA is TGTGCCTGTGACACCCTTGGTGGGGTCACCGATAAACTCATCTTT.

By share of the sample, this clone is medium-sized. Other DNA sequences in this specimen translate into the identical CDR3. The V and J genes are TRDV2 and TRDJ1; 8 nucleotides match TRDD3. V shed 0 bases, J shed 1 base, and the junction held 12 bases outside the gene matches. Germline V gene lookup returns CDR1 GEAIGNYY and CDR2 EKD. CDR3 length equals 18 residues. The CDR3 region has the DNA TGTGCCTGTGACACCCTGCTTACTCGGGATACGCCCACCGATAAACTCATCTTT. This codes for CACDTLLTRDTPTDKLIF.

This clone appeared a few times. With only one base between it and a far larger clone, this is likely a read error. This sample includes further DNA sequences coding for the same CDR3. The chain carries TRDV3 and TRDJ1; 9 bases line up with TRDD3. CDR3 length equals 18 residues. CDR1 is TVYSNPD, CDR2 GDNSRS, per germline (reference sequence). The CDR3 nucleotides are TGTGCCTTTACTACTACTACGATGGGGGGATACCACACCGATAAGCTCATCTTT. Translated, it gives CAFTTTTMGGYHTDKLIF.

This clone was picked up a small number of times. The database protein in TCRdb disagrees with the DNA translation at residue 10; the sequence shown here was translated from the DNA. The chain couples TRDV2 to TRDJ1; 10 positions match TRDD3. The ends lost 3 bases at V and 2 bases at J; junction bases unmatched: 5. The CDR3 length is 15 residues. From germline, CDR1 is GEAIGNYY and CDR2 EKD. The CDR3 DNA sequence: TGTGCCTGTGACTACGTGGGGGATACAACCGATAAACTCATCTTT. Translation gives CACDYVGDTTDKLIF.

Relative to its sample, this clone is medium-sized. One base separates it from a far larger clone, so it is likely a read error. The chain employs TRDV2 and TRDJ1; 8 bases map to TRDD3. V trimming: 3 bases; J trimming: 1 base; junction bases outside the gene matches: 12. The CDR3 contains 17 residues. Germline V gene data show CDR1 as GEAIGNYY and CDR2 as EKD. DNA for the CDR3: TGTGCCTGTGACGCCGTACTGGGGGCCCCGGTCACCGATAAACTCATCTTT. It translates to CACDAVLGAPVTDKLIF.

The chain couples TRDV2 to TRDJ1, with D unresolved. The CDR3 runs to 13 residues. Germline assignment: CDR1 GEAIGNYY and CDR2 EKD. V was cut by 3 bases and J by 0 bases, with 7 bases left in between. CDR3 nucleotides: TGTGCCTGTGACGCCCTCCACACCGATAAACTCATCTTT. It translates to CACDALHTDKLIF.

This clone was seen only a few times. The protein that TCRdb holds for this DNA derives from a much larger clone and differs from the translated DNA at residue 15, which likely indicates a read error; the protein shown here is translated from the DNA. V usage is TRDV1 and J usage is TRDJ3, with D perhaps matching TRDD3 (6 bases). The CDR3 runs to 24 residues. The V end was cut by 2 bases, the J end by 0 bases, with 29 bases between. Germline V CDR1 and CDR2: TSWWSYY, QGS. The CDR3 DNA sequence: TGTGCTCTTGGGGAAATTGCTGCCCGGCGGATACCTTCGAACCACTCCTGGGACACCCGACAGATGTTTTTC. The encoded protein is CALGEIAARRIPSNHSWDTRQMFF.

This clone was counted a few times. Since a far larger clone is one base different, this is likely a read error. The identical CDR3 is also encoded by other nucleotide sequences in the sample. The chain couples TRDV1 to TRDJ1; no clear D gene. V was cut by 6 bases and J by 10 bases, with 15 bases left in between. The germline CDR1 and CDR2 sequences are TSWWSYY and QGS. This CDR3 region has 12 residues. CDR3 sequence: CALGLFPLGLIF. For the CDR3, the DNA is TGTGCTCTTGGTCTATTTCCCCTTGGACTCATCTTT.

This sequence joins TRDV2 and TRDJ1; 8 positions match TRDD3. Germline V gene data show CDR1 as GEAIGNYY and CDR2 as EKD. The V gene end was trimmed by 2 bases and the J gene end by 2 bases; junction bases not matched to a gene: 9. This CDR3 comprises 16 residues. CDR3 in amino acids: CACDKLGARRTDKLIF. The CDR3 nucleotides are TGTGCCTGTGACAAACTGGGGGCCCGTAGAACCGATAAACTCATCTTT.

Concerning this clone itself: At one of its ends the junction is not consistent with the germline gene, which may arise from a read error. The V and J genes are TRDV2 and TRDJ1; D is unclear. This CDR3 is 16 amino acids long. Germline V lookup: CDR1 GEAIGNYY, CDR2 EKD. The chain's CDR3 is CACDTVVGGYTYKLIF. CDR3 nucleotide sequence: TGTGCCTGTGACACCGTGGTGGGCGGGTACACCTATAAACTCATCTTT.

The chain's CDR3 is CACDTVLGDTPPSSWDTRQMFF. CDR3 DNA sequence: TGTGCCTGTGACACCGTACTGGGGGATACGCCCCCGAGCTCCTGGGACACCCGACAGATGTTTTTC. The V and J genes are TRDV2 and TRDJ3; 13 positions agree with TRDD3. The germline gives CDR1 GEAIGNYY, CDR2 EKD. V was pared by 0 bases and J by 0 bases, with 10 bases of the junction left unmatched. This CDR3 has 22 amino acids.

This chain joins TRDV2 and TRDJ1; TRDD3 matches at 10 bases. The germline gives CDR1 GEAIGNYY, CDR2 EKD. Losses at the gene ends were 5 bases for V and 0 bases for J; bases not matched to a gene: 8. The length of the CDR3 is 16 residues. The CDR3: CACGGGYAPYTDKLIF. As DNA, the CDR3 is TGTGCCTGTGGGGGGGGATACGCGCCTTACACCGATAAACTCATCTTT.